The 30 T cell receptor beta chains given below trace back to one sample, sequenced in a study of T cell responses to AZD1222 COVID-19 vaccine. Produced via immunoSEQ multiplex PCR; TCRdb's table is partial and in-frame only. The sample consists of about 180,000 clones, roughly 89% of them appearing once. The sample was peripheral blood, taken on day 0 of AZD1222 vaccination. The source of these receptors is an adult in good health.

The table lists this clone with a count of one. V gene TRBV30 combines with J gene TRBJ2-2; tentative D call: TRBD2 (6 bases). The CDR3 spans 16 residues. The germline V gene has CDR1 GTSNPN and CDR2 SVGIG (reference sequence). V was cut by 7 bases and J by 3 bases, with 21 bases left in between. The CDR3 sequence is CASRSGGTPDTGELFF. In nucleotides, the CDR3 is TGTGCCTCCCGATCTGGTGGGACTCCGGACACCGGGGAGCTGTTTTTT.

The rearrangement uses TRBV6-2 or TRBV6-3 and TRBJ2-1; TRBD1 matches 11 bases. Germline CDR1 reads MNHEY; CDR2 reads SVGEGT. V was clipped by 5 bases and J by 8 bases; unmatched bases: 5. The CDR3 loop spans 14 amino acids. The CDR3 nucleotides are TGTGCCAGCAGTCGACGGACAGGGGGCGATGAGCAGTTCTTC. Protein product: CASSRRTGGDEQFF.

The V gene is TRBV28, the J gene TRBJ1-2; 7 nucleotides line up with TRBD1. The germline gives CDR1 MDHEN, CDR2 SYDVKM. There are 15 residues in the CDR3. The V and J ends lost 3 bases and 7 bases, in that order; junction bases with no gene match: 11. For the CDR3, the DNA is TGTGCCAGCAGTTTGCCCCAGGGGGTTAACGGTGGCTACACCTTC. Translation gives CASSLPQGVNGGYTF.

This clone was observed a single time. The chain combines TRBV2 with TRBJ1-5; tentatively, D is TRBD1 (5 bases). The CDR3 is 14 residues long. V dropped 6 bases and J dropped 5 bases, with 14 bases sitting between them. From germline, CDR1 is SNHLY and CDR2 FYNNEI. The CDR3 DNA reads as TGTGCCAGCAGCGTAGGGGTAACGGATCAGCCCCAGCATTTT. Translated: CASSVGVTDQPQHF.

The genes are TRBV11-2 and TRBJ1-1, with D uncertain. Germline V gene sequence: CDR1 SGHAT, CDR2 FQNNGV. This CDR3 region has 11 residues. V was shortened by 6 bases and J by 7 bases, with 9 bases between the two germline ends. The CDR3: CASRAAFEAFF. For the CDR3, the DNA is TGTGCCAGCAGGGCAGCTTTTGAAGCTTTCTTT.

The CDR3 bases are TGTGCCAGTAGTAACCCACCGGGACTGAGACTCCAAACCATTCAGTACTTC. This translates into CASSNPPGLRLQTIQYF. V usage is TRBV19 and J usage is TRBJ2-4; TRBD2 might be the D (6 bases). V was clipped by 4 bases and J by 9 bases, with 25 bases between them. Germline CDR1 and CDR2: LNHDA and SQIVND (reference sequence). The CDR3 loop spans 17 amino acids.

The rearrangement joins TRBV2 to TRBJ2-7, with D perhaps TRBD2 (5 bases). The germline V gene has CDR1 SNHLY and CDR2 FYNNEI. The CDR3 length is 12 residues. The germline V and J ends were trimmed by 2 bases and 5 bases, with 7 bases remaining between them. Written as DNA, the CDR3 is TGTGCCAGCAGTGAAACTAGACACGAGCAGTACTTC. Translated, it gives CASSETRHEQYF.

V and J are TRBV19 and TRBJ1-5; D is perhaps TRBD1 (6 bases). The CDR3 contains 14 residues. The germline gives CDR1 LNHDA, CDR2 SQIVND (reference sequence). Trimming took off 7 bases at V and 3 bases at J, with 13 bases between the two ends. As DNA, the CDR3 is TGTGCCAGTAAGGGGGAAACCAACAATCAGCCCCAGCATTTT. Translation: CASKGETNNQPQHF.

The chain carries TRBV28 and TRBJ1-5; the D gene is possibly TRBD1 (5 bases). Trimming took off 4 bases at V and 0 bases at J, with 25 bases between the two ends. CDR1 and CDR2 from the germline V gene are MDHEN and SYDVKM. The CDR3 extends over 20 amino acids. The CDR3 DNA is TGTGCCAGCAGTTCCGTCGTAGGGACCCTATTTAGTTATAGCAATCAGCCCCAGCATTTT. This codes for CASSSVVGTLFSYSNQPQHF.

The chain combines TRBV7-8 with TRBJ2-7; D tentatively reads TRBD1 or TRBD2 (6 bases each). Germline assignment: CDR1 SGHVS and CDR2 FQNEAQ. This CDR3 comprises 12 residues. Between the trimmed V and J ends, which lost 6 bases and 5 bases, there was a span of 11 bases. The CDR3 bases are TGTGCCAGCAGAGAAGGGGGGAACGAGCAGTACTTC. Amino acid sequence: CASREGGNEQYF.

The chain employs TRBV5-1 and TRBJ1-2; tentatively, D is TRBD1 (5 bases). Germline assignment: CDR1 SGHRS and CDR2 YFSETQ. CDR3 length: 17 amino acids. Trimming left V 4 bases short and J 3 bases short, with 22 bases between. The CDR3 DNA reads as TGCGCCAGCAGCCCTCAAGTGAGGCAGGGTGGGCACTATGGCTACACCTTC. Protein product: CASSPQVRQGGHYGYTF.

The chain couples TRBV6-1 to TRBJ1-5; D remains unclear. There are 15 residues in the CDR3. Germline CDR1 is MNHNS and CDR2 is SASEGT. V was shortened by 0 bases and J by 0 bases, with 6 bases between the two germline ends. DNA of the CDR3: TGTGCCAGCAGTGAAGCGGCACCTAGCAATCAGCCCCAGCATTTT. It specifies CASSEAAPSNQPQHF.

This clone was picked up a small number of times. The chain has TRBV2 and TRBJ1-5, with 7 bases matching TRBD1. This CDR3 contains 14 residues. Germline loops: CDR1 SNHLY, CDR2 FYNNEI. The junction had 4 bases not matched to a gene; V was cut back by 3 bases and J by 5 bases. The CDR3 protein is CASSEGQYYQPQHF. For the CDR3, the DNA is TGTGCCAGCAGTGAGGGACAGTATTATCAGCCCCAGCATTTT. The variable domain in full, completed from reference TRBV2 and TRBJ1-5, reads EPEVTQTPSHQVTQMGQEVILRCVPISNHLYFYWYRQILGQKVEFLVSFYNNEISEKSEIFDDQFSVERPDGSNFTLKIRSTKLEDSAMYFCASSEGQYYQPQHFGDGTRLSIL.

The rearrangement joins TRBV30 to TRBJ1-5, with no clear D. This CDR3 contains 14 residues. V was trimmed by 3 bases and J by 2 bases, leaving 11 bases between them. Germline V CDR1 and CDR2: GTSNPN, SVGIG (reference sequence). CDR3: CAWSLRQGNQPQHF. DNA of the CDR3: TGTGCCTGGAGCCTGAGGCAGGGCAATCAGCCCCAGCATTTT.

The chain employs TRBV27 and TRBJ2-2; the match to TRBD2 covers 7 bases. CDR3 size: 14 residues. In germline, CDR1 is MNHEY, CDR2 SMNVEV (reference sequence). V was clipped by 0 bases and J by 6 bases; unmatched bases: 1. CDR3 residues: CASSLSGGAGELFF. DNA for the CDR3: TGTGCCAGCAGTTTATCGGGGGGGGCCGGGGAGCTGTTTTTT.

The chain recombines TRBV11-2 with TRBJ2-2; D is uncertain. The ends were cut back, 1 base at V and 5 bases at J, with 5 bases in the middle. The CDR3 runs to 13 residues. CDR1 and CDR2 from the germline V gene are SGHAT and FQNNGV. As DNA, the CDR3 is TGTGCCAGCAGCTTAGGACGGACCGGGGAGCTGTTTTTT. The encoded protein is CASSLGRTGELFF. The variable domain in full, with the rest retrieved from reference TRBV11-2 and TRBJ2-2, is EAGVAQSPRYKIIEKRQSVAFWCNPISGHATLYWYQQILGQGPKLLIQFQNNGVVDDSQLPKDRFSAERLKGVDSTLKIQPAKLEDSAVYLCASSLGRTGELFFGEGSRLTVL.

The chain's CDR3 is CASSPLQGATEAFF. CDR3 DNA: TGTGCCAGCTCACCCCTGCAGGGGGCAACTGAAGCTTTCTTT. V gene TRBV18 combines with J gene TRBJ1-1; 8 nucleotides align to TRBD1. CDR3 length equals 14 residues. Germline CDR1 KGHSH, CDR2 LQKENI. The V and J ends lost 3 bases and 5 bases, in that order; junction bases with no gene match: 5.

The chain employs TRBV7-2 and TRBJ2-7; 9 bases line up with TRBD1. V lost 4 bases and J lost 3; bases outside the gene matches: 4. The CDR3 totals 14 residues. Germline loops: CDR1 SGHTA, CDR2 FQGNSA. The CDR3: CASSSTGGGYEQYF. CDR3 bases: TGTGCCAGCAGCTCGACAGGGGGGGGCTACGAGCAGTACTTC.

CDR3 nucleotide sequence: TGTGCCAGCAGCCCGGGGGGCTCTGGAAACACCATATATTTT. This codes for CASSPGGSGNTIYF. This chain uses TRBV5-5 with TRBJ1-3; D may be TRBD1 (5 bases). The CDR3 is 14 residues long. The germline V gene encodes CDR1 SGHKS and CDR2 YYEKEE (reference sequence). The V gene lost 4 bases and the J gene lost 0 bases, with 8 bases spanning the gap.

This clone was seen once. V is TRBV24-1 and J is TRBJ2-1; either TRBD1 or TRBD2 may fit D (6 bases each). Trimming left V 2 bases short and J 5 bases short, with 12 bases between. Germline V gene data show CDR1 as KGHDR and CDR2 as SFDVKD. This CDR3 is built from 15 residues. CDR3 DNA sequence: TGTGCCACCAGTGATTGGGGGGCTTCTAACAATGAGCAGTTCTTC. Protein: CATSDWGASNNEQFF.

The chain combines TRBV27 with TRBJ1-1; 8 bases line up with TRBD1. The CDR3 totals 16 residues. With 5 bases clipped from V and 0 bases from J, the junction kept 8 bases outside the gene matches. The germline V gene encodes CDR1 MNHEY and CDR2 SMNVEV (reference sequence). The CDR3 nucleotides read TGTGCCAGCAGTCCTAGGACAGGGAACGTGAACACTGAAGCTTTCTTT. Its protein is CASSPRTGNVNTEAFF.

V gene TRBV19 combines with J gene TRBJ2-7, with 11 bases aligning to TRBD2. The V segment lost 10 bases and the J segment 2 bases; nucleotides outside the gene matches: 25. CDR3 length: 20 amino acids. Per germline, CDR1 LNHDA and CDR2 SQIVND (reference sequence). CDR3 DNA: TGTGCCACCGGTACCCCAATCCAGTGGCTAGCGGGAGGCCGCCCCTACGAGCAGTACTTC. Amino acids: CATGTPIQWLAGGRPYEQYF.

The chain carries TRBV7-9 and TRBJ2-7, with D hard to call. Germline CDR1 and CDR2: SEHNR and FQNEAQ (reference sequence). The length of the CDR3 is 13 residues. V lost 1 base to trimming and J lost 5 bases, with 9 bases between them. The CDR3 bases are TGTGCCAGCAGCTTAGGGCAGTTGGACGAGCAGTACGTC. It codes for CASSLGQLDEQYV.

This rearrangement joins TRBV7-2 to TRBJ1-6; D uncertain. CDR3 length equals 15 residues. Germline CDR1 reads SGHTA; CDR2 reads FQGNSA. V was trimmed by 1 base and J by 6 bases, leaving 10 bases between them. The CDR3 DNA sequence: TGTGCCAGCAGCTTAGGGGAGGGCCTTAATTCACCCCTCCACTTT. Protein sequence: CASSLGEGLNSPLHF.

The V gene is TRBV28, the J gene TRBJ1-6; perhaps TRBD1 as D (5 bases). The CDR3 totals 12 residues. Germline V gene data show CDR1 as MDHEN and CDR2 as SYDVKM. The V and J ends lost 6 bases and 14 bases respectively, with 14 bases between them. CDR3 DNA sequence: TGTGCCAGCAGGGGGACTGGGGGAACCCTCCACTTT. It encodes CASRGTGGTLHF.

This clone was counted only a few times. The chain carries TRBV2 and TRBJ2-6; 12 bases agree with TRBD1. J lost 3 bases, V lost 10 bases, and 13 bases had no gene match. Germline-derived CDR1 and CDR2 are SNHLY and FYNNEI. The CDR3 length is 18 residues. The CDR3: CATNPGGTGGSGANVLTF. The DNA of the CDR3 is TGTGCCACCAACCCCGGCGGGACAGGGGGCAGTGGGGCCAACGTCCTGACTTTC.

The chain links TRBV6-6 to TRBJ1-1; 8 nucleotides line up with TRBD1. This CDR3 is built from 14 residues. Germline lookup yields CDR1 MNHNY and CDR2 SVGAGI (reference sequence). Losses at the gene ends were 10 bases for V and 1 base for J; bases not matched to a gene: 8. The CDR3 DNA is TGTGCCACCAGGAAGACAGGGGCGAACACTGAAGCTTTCTTT. It encodes CATRKTGANTEAFF.

The chain has TRBV19 and TRBJ2-2, with D unclear. V was cut by 4 bases and J by 0 bases, with 6 bases left in between. The CDR3 runs to 14 residues. Germline-derived CDR1 and CDR2 are LNHDA and SQIVND (reference sequence). The CDR3 sequence: CASSKAANTGELFF. The CDR3 DNA is TGTGCCAGTAGTAAGGCAGCGAACACCGGGGAGCTGTTTTTT.

CDR3 in amino acids: CASSPDRRSTGELFF. The CDR3 nucleotides are TGTGCCAGCAGCCCGGACAGACGGTCCACCGGGGAGCTGTTTTTT. The genes are TRBV7-6 and TRBJ2-2; TRBD1 might be the D (6 bases). Germline V gene data show CDR1 as SGHVS and CDR2 as FNYEAQ. The germline V and J ends were trimmed by 5 bases and 4 bases, with 14 bases remaining between them. The CDR3 spans 15 residues.

The V gene is TRBV5-1, the J gene TRBJ2-2; D ambiguous. CDR1 SGHRS and CDR2 YFSETQ come from the germline V gene. V gave up 4 bases and J gave up 3 bases, with 13 bases separating them. This CDR3 spans 15 amino acids. DNA for the CDR3: TGCGCCAGCAGCCCAATCGATACTTACACCGGGGAGCTGTTTTTT. Amino acid sequence: CASSPIDTYTGELFF.